The entry below gives a single TCR beta chain sequence along with its context. No antigen is known for it. The sample comes from a study of post-analysis software for immune sequencing data. Across the study: In terms of disease course, relapsing-remitting, secondary progressive and progressive-relapsing multiple sclerosis were included.

Unique molecular identifiers were carried by the TCR beta cDNA libraries. T cells numbering about 0.95 to 10 million yielded 500,000 or so cDNA molecules. TCRdb processed the PCR reads anew with MiXCR; each CDR3 protein has one entry. Of 350,000 to 500,000 distinct CDR3 sequences in the sample, approximately 37% were seen once. Regarding the study as a whole: Controls significantly exceeded multiple sclerosis patients in normalized Chao1 diversity. Strong co-clustering by F measure was evident for samples that had been prepared in the same batch. Relative to controls, patients had a few TRBV segments at higher frequency, with TRBV5-6, TRBV5-1 and TRBV20-1 among these.

Per the germline V gene, CDR1 is SGHVS and CDR2 is FNYEAQ. The CDR3 length is 19 residues. V gave up 0 bases and J gave up 0 bases, with 15 bases separating them. V gene TRBV7-6 combines with J gene TRBJ2-6, with D unclear. Sequencing used blood. This TCR was recovered from a girl aged 2-10 years with multiple sclerosis. CDR3 loop: CASSLAIKGIYSGANVLTF. CDR3 coding DNA: TGTGCCAGCAGCTTAGCGATAAAAGGCATTTACTCTGGGGCCAACGTCCTGACTTTC.